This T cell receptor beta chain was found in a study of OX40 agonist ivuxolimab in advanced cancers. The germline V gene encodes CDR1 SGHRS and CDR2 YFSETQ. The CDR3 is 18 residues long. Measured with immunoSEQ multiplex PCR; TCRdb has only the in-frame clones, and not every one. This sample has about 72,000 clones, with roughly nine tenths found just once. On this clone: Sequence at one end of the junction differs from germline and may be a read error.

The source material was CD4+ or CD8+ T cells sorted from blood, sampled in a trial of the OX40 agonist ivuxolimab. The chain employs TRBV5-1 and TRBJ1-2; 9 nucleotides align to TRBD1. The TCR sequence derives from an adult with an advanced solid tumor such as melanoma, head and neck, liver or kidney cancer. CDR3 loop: CASSLESGQGSTNHGYTF. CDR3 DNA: TGCGCCAGCAGCTTGGAATCGGGACAGGGCTCAACTAACCATGGCTACACCTTC.